Presented here are 7 T cell receptor beta chains from one specimen sequenced in a study of OX40 agonist ivuxolimab in advanced cancers. Clones were sequenced by immunoSEQ multiplex PCR, and TCRdb holds only the in-frame ones, with some missing. The top ten hold about 0.9% of the sample, which has approximately 72,000 clones, around 90% seen once. Sequences were derived from CD4+ or CD8+ T cells sorted from blood, sampled in a trial of the OX40 agonist ivuxolimab. These receptors all come from an adult with an advanced solid tumor such as melanoma, head and neck, liver or kidney cancer.

V and J are TRBV18 and TRBJ2-1, with 7 bases matching TRBD1. With 0 bases clipped from V and 7 bases from J, the junction kept 3 bases outside the gene matches. The germline V gene encodes CDR1 KGHSH and CDR2 LQKENI. The CDR3 extends over 14 amino acids. The CDR3 region is CASSPPTGRNEQFF. The CDR3 bases are TGTGCCAGCTCACCACCGACAGGGAGAAATGAGCAGTTCTTC.

This clone was counted once. The chain uses TRBV7-9 and TRBJ1-4; D may be TRBD1 (5 bases). The length of the CDR3 is 16 residues. Germline V CDR1 and CDR2: SEHNR, FQNEAQ (reference sequence). With 1 base removed from V and 0 bases from J, the gap between germline ends came to 9 bases. CDR3 protein: CASSLGGTATNEKLFF. The CDR3 region has the DNA TGTGCCAGCAGCTTAGGAGGGACGGCAACTAATGAAAAACTGTTTTTT. Full variable domain (missing parts from reference TRBV7-9 and TRBJ1-4): DTGVSQNPRHKITKRGQNVTFRCDPISEHNRLYWYRQTLGQGPEFLTYFQNEAQLEKSRLLSDRFSAERPKGSFSTLEIQRTEQGDSAMYLCASSLGGTATNEKLFFGSGTQLSVL.

The gene calls are TRBV2 and TRBJ1-5, with D tentatively TRBD1 (6 bases). Germline V gene lookup returns CDR1 SNHLY and CDR2 FYNNEI. The CDR3 consists of 16 residues. The germline V and J ends were trimmed by 3 bases and 0 bases, with 12 bases remaining between them. CDR3 sequence reads: CASSEIQGHSNQPQHF. The CDR3, as DNA: TGTGCCAGCAGTGAGATCCAGGGGCATAGCAATCAGCCCCAGCATTTT.

The chain employs TRBV10-3 and TRBJ2-7; maybe TRBD2 (5 bases). Germline V lookup: CDR1 ENHRY, CDR2 SYGVKD. The CDR3 covers 14 residues. V shed 3 bases and J shed 0 bases, with 9 bases lying between them. The CDR3 bases are TGTGCCATCAGTGATGTGACTAACTCCTACGAGCAGTACTTC. It encodes CAISDVTNSYEQYF.

The V gene is TRBV6-6, the J gene TRBJ2-7; TRBD1 is a possible D gene (6 bases). CDR3 length: 13 amino acids. Germline V lookup: CDR1 MNHNY, CDR2 SVGAGI (reference sequence). Trimming removed 7 bases at V and 3 bases at J, with 13 bases between. The CDR3 DNA reads TGTGCCAGCAAGGCGGACAGAAACTACGAGCAGTACTTC. It yields the protein CASKADRNYEQYF.

This clone has just a few counts. V and J are TRBV5-6 and TRBJ2-1, with D perhaps TRBD1 (6 bases). The CDR3 extends over 16 amino acids. V was trimmed by 3 bases and J by 1 base, leaving 14 bases between them. Germline CDR1 is SGHDT and CDR2 is YYEEEE. CDR3 protein: CASSSHRVLSYNEQFF. The CDR3 region has the DNA TGTGCCAGCAGCTCCCACAGGGTACTATCCTACAATGAGCAGTTCTTC.

The rearrangement joins TRBV6-5 to TRBJ2-7; no clear D. CDR1 is MNHEY and CDR2 is SVGAGI in the germline V gene. The CDR3 totals 13 residues. V was shortened by 6 bases and J by 1 base, with 10 bases between the two germline ends. The CDR3 DNA follows: TGTGCCAGCAGCTGGTCCAATTCCTACGAGCAGTACTTC. This translates into CASSWSNSYEQYF.